The 21 T cell receptor beta chains presented below share a single source sample, sequenced in a study of beta chain features in type 1 diabetes. No antigen has been identified for these receptors. Study findings and constraints: All four CD4+ subsets of Type 1 diabetes patients contained TCRB CDR3s that were moderately but significantly shorter.

The study reverse transcribed the entire isolated RNA, so it sequenced expressed TCRB transcripts. Some clones are missing from TCRdb's copy, which holds only in-frame ones; the method was immunoSEQ multiplex PCR. This sample carries a few hundred thousand clones, approximately 12% of them seen once, and the ten largest clones take 0.0095% to 0.012%. The sequencing input was naive CD4+ T cells from blood. All receptors come from a woman in her late teens or twenties with type 1 diabetes.

This clone was found a few times. The J gene is TRBJ2-5, the V gene TRBV6-6; D gene uncertain. The CDR3 has 13 residues. Looked up from germline, CDR1 is MNHNY and CDR2 is SVGAGI (reference sequence). The V gene lost 8 bases and the J gene lost 4 bases, with 14 bases spanning the gap. The DNA of the CDR3 is TGTGCCAGCTGCCAGGTTCTTAGAGAGACCCAGTACTTC. Translating gives CASCQVLRETQYF.

This chain joins TRBV2 and TRBJ1-6; perhaps TRBD1 as D (6 bases). The V end lost 5 bases, the J end lost 5 bases, and 16 bases lay between the germline ends. Germline values: CDR1 SNHLY, CDR2 FYNNEI. The length of the CDR3 is 16 residues. The CDR3 loop is CASSLQGGSNNSPLHF. The DNA of the CDR3 is TGTGCCAGCAGTTTACAGGGTGGATCAAATAATTCACCCCTCCACTTT.

The chain recombines TRBV7-9 with TRBJ2-5; maybe TRBD2 (6 bases). CDR1 SEHNR and CDR2 FQNEAQ come from the germline V gene (reference sequence). The CDR3 covers 15 residues. With 5 bases removed from V and 7 bases from J, the gap between germline ends came to 20 bases. CDR3 DNA sequence: TGTGCCAGCAGCGTCGGGACTTTCGAGTCGGCGACCCAGTACTTC. Translated: CASSVGTFESATQYF.

About this clone itself: The same CDR3 also results from other DNA sequences found in this sample. The chain links TRBV5-1 to TRBJ1-2, with D possibly TRBD1 on 6 matching bases. This CDR3 spans 13 amino acids. The germline V gene has CDR1 SGHRS and CDR2 YFSETQ. V gave up 0 bases and J gave up 3 bases, with 6 bases separating them. The CDR3 spells CASSLEGDYGYTF. In DNA, the CDR3 is TGCGCCAGCAGCTTGGAGGGGGACTATGGCTACACCTTC.

The rearrangement joins TRBV6-5 to TRBJ2-7; TRBD1 aligns across 8 bases. Germline trimming cut 7 bases from V and 3 bases from J; bases unmatched to any gene: 5. The CDR3 covers 13 residues. In germline, CDR1 is MNHEY, CDR2 SVGAGI. The DNA for the CDR3 is TGTGCCAGCACCGGACAGGGCAACTACGAGCAGTACTTC. Amino acids: CASTGQGNYEQYF.

This clone has only a few counts. The chain recombines TRBV15 with TRBJ2-3; a possible D gene is TRBD2 (5 bases). V was pared by 1 base and J by 5 bases, with 10 bases between. Germline CDR1 and CDR2: LNHNV and YYDKDF (reference sequence). This CDR3 contains 14 residues. The CDR3 DNA is TGTGCCACCAGCAGAGGAGGAGGTGAAGATACGCAGTATTTT. It yields the protein CATSRGGGEDTQYF.

The chain joins TRBV6-6 to TRBJ2-5; D not certain. Trimming left V 7 bases short and J 5 bases short, with 14 bases between. This CDR3 contains 13 residues. Germline V gives CDR1 MNHNY, CDR2 SVGAGI (reference sequence). CDR3 in amino acids: CASNVRHSETQYF. DNA of the CDR3: TGTGCCAGCAACGTAAGACATTCGGAGACCCAGTACTTC.

V gene TRBV29-1 combines with J gene TRBJ2-5, with 9 bases identical to TRBD2. The CDR3 consists of 14 residues. Germline trimming cut 8 bases from V and 1 base from J; bases unmatched to any gene: 8. CDR1 is SQVTM and CDR2 is ANQGSEA in the germline V gene. The CDR3 nucleotides are TGCAGCCTAGGAGGTAGCGGGGGCCAAGAGACCCAGTACTTC. Its translation: CSLGGSGGQETQYF.

This clone was observed a handful of times. This chain joins TRBV5-1 and TRBJ2-1; D gene unclear. The CDR3 sequence is 11 residues long. Germline V gene lookup returns CDR1 SGHRS and CDR2 YFSETQ. The V end was cut by 6 bases, the J end by 8 bases, with 9 bases between. In nucleotides, the CDR3 is TGCGCCAGCACGGCTCGGGATGAGCAGTTCTTC. It translates to CASTARDEQFF.

The chain is built from TRBV6-6 and TRBJ2-1; maybe TRBD2 (6 bases). The CDR3 consists of 13 residues. The V and J ends lost 6 bases and 10 bases respectively, with 16 bases between them. The germline V gene encodes CDR1 MNHNY and CDR2 SVGAGI (reference sequence). Written as DNA, the CDR3 is TGTGCCAGCAGCCTCGGCCGGGGGAGGGAGCAGTTCTTC. Its protein product is CASSLGRGREQFF.

A few counts support this clone. The rearrangement uses TRBV7-9 and TRBJ2-5; TRBD2 matches 13 bases. Germline loops: CDR1 SEHNR, CDR2 FQNEAQ (reference sequence). The CDR3 contains 16 residues. V gave up 5 bases and J gave up 6 bases; unmatched junction bases: 9. The CDR3 DNA sequence: TGTGCCAGCAGCCTCTCACTAGCGGGAGGGGTGAAGACCCAGTACTTC. It translates to CASSLSLAGGVKTQYF.

The chain combines TRBV7-2 with TRBJ2-1, with D possibly being TRBD2 (6 bases). V lost 5 bases and J 1 base, leaving 9 bases between the germline ends. CDR1 is SGHTA, CDR2 FQGNSA, per germline. This CDR3 region has 14 residues. In DNA, the CDR3 is TGTGCCAGCAGCCCCGCGGGGTCCTACAATGAGCAGTTCTTC. Protein sequence: CASSPAGSYNEQFF.

This clone has just a few counts. The chain links TRBV30 to TRBJ1-1; weak D call: TRBD1 (5 bases). Trimming cost V 8 bases and J 2 bases, with 15 bases left between them. Germline V gives CDR1 GTSNPN, CDR2 SVGIG (reference sequence). The CDR3 spans 13 residues. CDR3 residues: CAQARQPNTEAFF. The CDR3, as DNA: TGTGCCCAGGCGCGACAGCCAAACACTGAAGCTTTCTTT.

This rearrangement joins TRBV4-2 to TRBJ1-1, with D unclear. Trimming shortened V by 4 bases and J by 6 bases, and 15 bases separated the two germline ends. The germline CDR1 and CDR2 sequences are LGHNA and YNFKEQ. The CDR3 has 14 residues. CDR3 in DNA: TGTGCCAGCAGCCTTGCCTGGGTGGGCCCTGAAGCTTTCTTT. Translating gives CASSLAWVGPEAFF.

In its sample, this clone was seen a few times. The chain links TRBV28 to TRBJ1-5; D is unclear. Trimming removed 3 bases at V and 3 bases at J, with 9 bases between. Germline CDR1 is MDHEN and CDR2 is SYDVKM. The CDR3 sequence is 14 residues long. The CDR3 loop is CASSFALTNQPQHF. The CDR3 DNA sequence: TGTGCCAGCAGTTTCGCCCTAACCAATCAGCCCCAGCATTTT. Combining the CDR3 with reference TRBV28 and TRBJ1-5 gives the whole variable domain DVKVTQSSRYLVKRTGEKVFLECVQDMDHENMFWYRQDPGLGLRLIYFSYDVKMKEKGDIPEGYSVSREKKERFSLILESASTNQTSMYLCASSFALTNQPQHFGDGTRLSIL.

The table lists this clone with a few counts. The chain combines TRBV23-1 with TRBJ2-2; the D is unclear. TRBV23-1 is an ORF for which the function is uncertain. The CDR3 runs 12 residues. Trimming took 0 bases from V and 9 from J, leaving 5 bases between them. The CDR3 region is CASSQSSRELFF. The CDR3, as DNA: TGCGCCAGCAGTCAATCCTCTAGGGAGCTGTTTTTT.

This clone has just a few counts. The rearrangement joins TRBV28 to TRBJ2-1; D may be TRBD2 (6 bases). Trimming took 3 bases from V and 9 from J, leaving 15 bases between them. The V gene's germline CDR1 is MDHEN and CDR2 SYDVKM. The CDR3 loop spans 14 amino acids. DNA of the CDR3: TGTGCCAGCAGTTTGTACGGGACTCCTCCTGAGCAGTTCTTC. Residues: CASSLYGTPPEQFF.

This chain joins TRBV5-6 and TRBJ2-5; D ambiguous. Trimming pared 1 base from V and 0 bases from J, leaving 10 bases between. The CDR3 is 15 residues long. Germline values: CDR1 SGHDT, CDR2 YYEEEE. CDR3 in DNA: TGTGCCAGCAGCTTGCTTACCCAGGACCAAGAGACCCAGTACTTC. This sequence encodes CASSLLTQDQETQYF. Full variable domain (rest looked up from reference TRBV5-6 and TRBJ2-5): DAGVTQSPTHLIKTRGQQVTLRCSPKSGHDTVSWYQQALGQGPQFIFQYYEEEERQRGNFPDRFSGHQFPNYSSELNVNALLLGDSALYLCASSLLTQDQETQYFGPGTRLLVL.

This clone was found a few times. One junction end disagrees with the germline gene, perhaps due to a read error. The chain couples TRBV28 to TRBJ2-7, with 12 bases aligning to TRBD2. CDR3 length: 12 residues. Germline lookup yields CDR1 MDHEN and CDR2 SYDVKM. The CDR3 DNA is TGTGCCAGCAGTCCGCCCAGACTAGCGGGAGTCTTC. Protein sequence: CASSPPRLAGVF.

J is TRBJ2-7 and V is TRBV6-5, with 8 bases lining up with TRBD2. From germline, CDR1 is MNHEY and CDR2 SVGAGI. J gave up 4 bases and V 3 bases, and 2 bases lay outside the gene matches. This CDR3 is 13 amino acids long. This CDR3 reads CASSYREGYEQYF. DNA for the CDR3: TGTGCCAGCAGTTATCGGGAGGGGTACGAGCAGTACTTC.

This clone was seen more than once but under ten times. This specimen includes other DNA sequences encoding the same CDR3. The chain links TRBV9 to TRBJ2-1; D is possibly TRBD2 (7 bases). The CDR3 is 12 residues long. The V and J ends lost 3 bases and 9 bases respectively, with 10 bases between them. CDR1 is SGDLS, CDR2 YYNGEE, per germline. This CDR3 reads CASSEGGGEQFF. As DNA, the CDR3 is TGTGCCAGCAGCGAGGGGGGGGGTGAGCAGTTCTTC.